This T cell receptor (beta chain) appears in the sequencing data of a study of technical replicates of blood from four donors. Assay: immunoSEQ multiplex PCR; the TCRdb copy retains only in-frame clones and omits some. Of about 82,000 clones in the sample, around 96% were seen once. Germline V gene sequence: CDR1 SGHNT, CDR2 YYREEE (reference sequence). CDR3 length equals 14 residues. The ends were cut back, 4 bases at V and 2 bases at J, with 11 bases in the middle. Sequenced sample: T cells isolated from PBMCs. This sequence originates from a human donor in good health. This chain links TRBV5-4 with TRBJ2-3; D perhaps matches TRBD1 (6 bases). CDR3 in amino acids: CASSDRFNTDTQYF. The CDR3 bases are TGTGCCAGCAGCGACAGGTTTAACACAGATACGCAGTATTTT.